This T cell receptor beta chain was identified during a study of T cell responses to AZD1222 COVID-19 vaccine. Worth noting for this clone: Its cognate antigen is unknown.

The data were produced by immunoSEQ multiplex PCR, yet TCRdb's version contains in-frame clones alone and is incomplete. The sample yields roughly 200,000 clones, 85% to 95% seen once. Findings and caveats of the study: Donors were mostly white British, more females; clonal diversity possibly underestimated.

The clonotype was recovered from an adult in good health. Sequences were derived from peripheral blood, sampled on day 0 of MenACWY control vaccination.

In nucleotides, the CDR3 is TGCGCCAGCAGCCTCGTCACACAGGGAAAATATGGCTACACCTTC. This gives the protein CASSLVTQGKYGYTF. The chain links TRBV5-1 to TRBJ1-2, with D perhaps TRBD1 (6 bases). CDR1 is SGHRS, CDR2 YFSETQ, per germline. V was cut by 4 bases and J by 5 bases, with 18 bases left in between. The CDR3 contains 15 residues.